A selection of T cell receptor beta chains follows, all from one sample in a study of OX40 agonist ivuxolimab in advanced cancers. Assay used: immunoSEQ multiplex PCR; TCRdb lists only in-frame clones, some missing. The profile shows around 25,000 clones, roughly 80% of them singletons. This material consisted of CD4+ or CD8+ T cells sorted from blood, taken in a trial of the OX40 agonist ivuxolimab. The receptors were sampled from an adult with an advanced solid tumor such as melanoma, head and neck, liver or kidney cancer. CDR3s include the opening cysteine and the closing phenylalanine or tryptophan. The order of the fields is V gene, clone size, J gene, D gene, CDR3 protein, CDR3 DNA. D genes are given only for firm matches. A clone size is listed for some rows: how often the clone was seen (once, few, many), or a class if it is expanded.

TRBV6-1	NA	TRBJ1-5	TRBD1	CAISGQGGQPQHF	TGTGCCATCAGTGGACAGGGCGGTCAGCCCCAGCATTTT
TRBV6-1	medium-sized	TRBJ2-7	NA	CASSEPGYEQYF	TGTGCCAGCAGTGAACCAGGCTACGAGCAGTACTTC
TRBV5-1	once	TRBJ1-2	NA	CASTQGDGYTF	TGCGCCAGCACCCAGGGAGATGGCTACACCTTC
TRBV10-2	NA	TRBJ2-5	TRBD1	CASSDRPDRGETQYF	TGCGCCAGCAGTGACCGCCCGGACAGGGGAGAGACCCAGTACTTC
TRBV5-1	NA	TRBJ2-7	TRBD2	CASSPATSGGGYSYEQYF	TGCGCCAGCAGCCCGGCAACTAGCGGGGGTGGATATTCCTACGAGCAGTACTTC
TRBV9	NA	TRBJ2-5	NA	CASSSPGLQSQETQYF	TGTGCCAGCAGCAGCCCGGGACTGCAAAGTCAAGAGACCCAGTACTTC
TRBV19	NA	TRBJ2-7	NA	CASSIRDGHSYEQYF	TGTGCCAGTAGTATACGCGACGGACACTCCTACGAGCAGTACTTC
TRBV27	NA	TRBJ1-5	NA	CASSFWTVTLYSNQPQHF	TGTGCCAGCAGTTTCTGGACGGTTACTCTGTATAGCAATCAGCCCCAGCATTTT
TRBV11-3	few	TRBJ2-3	NA	CASSPGPRGRTDTQYF	TGTGCCAGCAGCCCTGGCCCCAGGGGCCGCACAGATACGCAGTATTTT
TRBV21-1	once	TRBJ2-3	NA	CASSARLTSDSTDTQYF	TGTGCCAGCAGCGCCCGCTTGACTAGCGACAGCACAGATACGCAGTATTTT
TRBV29-1	NA	TRBJ2-7	TRBD2	CSPGLASVRYEQYF	TGCAGCCCGGGACTAGCGTCCGTTCGATACGAGCAGTACTTC
TRBV2	few	TRBJ1-2	TRBD1	CAAWDSYGYTF	TGTGCCGCTTGGGACAGCTATGGCTACACCTTC
TRBV5-1	once	TRBJ2-1	TRBD1	CASSGDRGWHEQFF	TGCGCCAGCAGCGGGGACAGGGGGTGGCATGAGCAGTTCTTC
TRBV6-1	once	TRBJ1-4	TRBD1	CASSARDRTNEKLFF	TGTGCCAGCAGTGCAAGGGACAGAACTAATGAAAAACTGTTTTTT
TRBV7-9	NA	TRBJ1-2	NA	CASSFGQTLANYGYTF	TGTGCCAGCAGCTTTGGGCAGACTTTAGCTAACTATGGCTACACCTTC
TRBV28	once	TRBJ1-1	TRBD1	CASSLPVDRVNTEAFF	TGTGCCAGCAGTCTCCCGGTAGACAGGGTGAACACTGAAGCTTTCTTT
TRBV4-1	NA	TRBJ1-3	NA	CASSQGQSYGNTIYF	TGCGCCAGCAGCCAAGGGCAATCTTATGGAAACACCATATATTTT
TRBV6-5	NA	TRBJ1-2	NA	CASSYSATWNLYGYTF	TGTGCCAGCAGTTACTCTGCGACTTGGAACCTCTATGGCTACACCTTC
TRBV19	NA	TRBJ2-1	TRBD1	CASSRQGAGWEQFF	TGTGCCAGTAGTCGACAGGGGGCCGGGTGGGAGCAGTTCTTC
TRBV9	NA	TRBJ2-2	NA	CASSPWRTADTGELFF	TGTGCCAGCAGCCCCTGGCGGACAGCTGACACCGGGGAGCTGTTTTTT
TRBV9	NA	TRBJ2-2	NA	CASSVGQSSTGELFF	TGTGCCAGCAGCGTAGGGCAGAGTAGCACCGGGGAGCTGTTTTTT
TRBV7-9	few	TRBJ1-3	NA	CASSLAPGLLSGNTIYF	TGTGCCAGCAGCTTAGCCCCGGGACTGCTCTCTGGAAACACCATATATTTT